Listed below are T cell receptor beta chains from one sample, sequenced in a study of blood T cells in healthy people across ages. TCRdb processed the 5' RACE reads anew with MiXCR; each CDR3 protein has one entry. The sample lists 1.5 million to 2 million distinct CDR3 sequences, 40% to 55% occurring once. The specimen was blood. These receptors originate from a woman between 35 and 50 years old in good health. Both conserved end residues are part of each CDR3. Fields, in order: CDR3 DNA, CDR3 protein, V gene, J gene, D gene, clone size. The D gene is left open where the match is weak. Expanded clones get a size class; other rows say once, few or many, or leave the size out.

TGTGCCAGCAGTTATTCCGGGGGAGGGAGCACTGAAGCTTTCTTT	CASSYSGGGSTEAFF	TRBV6-6	TRBJ1-1	-	-
TGTGCCAGCAGCTCCGACAGGGGGCGCGTAGAGACCCAGTACTTC	CASSSDRGRVETQYF	TRBV11-2	TRBJ2-5	TRBD1	few
TGCGCCAGCAGCTCGAAATCCGGGACAGGGAATGGTATTTTAATCGGGACCCAGTACTTC	CASSSKSGTGNGILIGTQYF	TRBV5-1	TRBJ2-5	TRBD1	-
TGTGCCACCAGTGACAGCTACTTAATCTCTGGGGCCAACGTCCTGACTTTC	CATSDSYLISGANVLTF	TRBV24-1	TRBJ2-6	-	-
TGCAGTGCTAGAGAGAGAATTGAACCATACAATGAGCAGTTCTTC	CSARERIEPYNEQFF	TRBV20-1	TRBJ2-1	-	few
TGCGCCAGCACCAGAGGGGACTACACAGATACGCAGTATTTT	CASTRGDYTDTQYF	TRBV5-1	TRBJ2-3	TRBD2	-
TGCGCCAGCAGGGTCGGCCCCGGGGCCAACATTCAGTACTTC	CASRVGPGANIQYF	TRBV5-1	TRBJ2-4	-	few
TGTGCCAGCAGCCGCGGGGGTATCTTGAACAATGAGCAGTACTTC	CASSRGGILNNEQYF	TRBV12-3/TRBV12-4	TRBJ2-7	TRBD2	-
TGCGCCAGCAGCTCCAGGGGCCCCGGGGGCTACAATGAGCAGTTCTTC	CASSSRGPGGYNEQFF	TRBV5-1	TRBJ2-1	-	few
TGTGCCAGCTCACCAGGGAGGCGGACCCAAGAGACCCAGTACTTC	CASSPGRRTQETQYF	TRBV18	TRBJ2-5	-	-
TGTGCTAGCAGCTTGGGGGGTGACGAAGAGACCCAGTACTTC	CASSLGGDEETQYF	TRBV7-7	TRBJ2-5	-	-
TGCGCCAGCATGGGAAGAGGCTATGGCTACACCTTC	CASMGRGYGYTF	TRBV5-1	TRBJ1-2	-	-
TGTGCCAGCAGTGCAAGGACTAGCGGGGGGTCCTACGAGCAGTACTTC	CASSARTSGGSYEQYF	TRBV27	TRBJ2-7	TRBD2	-
TGTGCCACGAGACTAGCGGGGAACAATGAGCAGTTCTTC	CATRLAGNNEQFF	TRBV25-1	TRBJ2-1	TRBD2	few
TGTGCCAGCAGCCCCGGGACAGCAAGAGCCTCTGGAAACACCATATATTTT	CASSPGTARASGNTIYF	TRBV5-8	TRBJ1-3	TRBD1	-
TGTGCCAGCAGTCAACTCAAACAGGGCCCCTACGAGCAGTACTTC	CASSQLKQGPYEQYF	TRBV12-3/TRBV12-4	TRBJ2-7	-	-
TGTGCCAGCAGTATTCCCGGGACCCCCTCTCTTGCTTTCTTT	CASSIPGTPSLAFF	TRBV14	TRBJ1-1	-	-